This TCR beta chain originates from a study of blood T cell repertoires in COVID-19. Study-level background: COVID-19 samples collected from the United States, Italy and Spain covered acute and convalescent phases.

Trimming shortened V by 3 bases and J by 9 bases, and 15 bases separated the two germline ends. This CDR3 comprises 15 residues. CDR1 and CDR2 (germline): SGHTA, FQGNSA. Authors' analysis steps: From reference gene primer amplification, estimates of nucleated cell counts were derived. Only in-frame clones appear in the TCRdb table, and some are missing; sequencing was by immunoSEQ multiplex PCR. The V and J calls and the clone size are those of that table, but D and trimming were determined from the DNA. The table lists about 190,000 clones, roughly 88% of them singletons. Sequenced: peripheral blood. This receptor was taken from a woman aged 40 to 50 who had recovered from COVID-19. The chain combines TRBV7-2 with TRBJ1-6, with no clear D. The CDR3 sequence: CASSLVGPAGSPLHF. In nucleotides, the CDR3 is TGTGCCAGCAGCTTGGTTGGGCCCGCCGGTTCACCCCTCCACTTT.